Listed here are 4 T cell receptor beta chains from one sample, sequenced in a study of T cell responses to AZD1222 COVID-19 vaccine. Assay: immunoSEQ multiplex PCR; the TCRdb copy retains only in-frame clones and omits some. Of more than 95,000 clones in the sample, about 88% were seen once. The sample was peripheral blood, taken on day 0 of AZD1222 vaccination. The receptor set was obtained from an adult in good health.

The V gene is TRBV5-5, the J gene TRBJ2-5; D possibly matches TRBD1 or TRBD2 (5 bases each). The CDR3 has 13 amino acids. The V and J ends lost 6 bases and 5 bases respectively, with 14 bases between them. Germline V lookup: CDR1 SGHKS, CDR2 YYEKEE (reference sequence). This CDR3 reads CASNERDVETQYF. The CDR3, as DNA: TGTGCCAGCAACGAACGGGACGTCGAGACCCAGTACTTC.

The genes are TRBV29-1 and TRBJ2-3; 7 positions match TRBD1. Germline V gene data show CDR1 as SQVTM and CDR2 as ANQGSEA. The CDR3 length is 14 residues. With 4 bases clipped from V and 0 bases from J, the junction kept 4 bases outside the gene matches. The CDR3 nucleotides are TGCAGCGTTGGACAGGGTGAGAGCACAGATACGCAGTATTTT. Encoded protein: CSVGQGESTDTQYF.

V and J are TRBV18 and TRBJ2-1; 8 positions match TRBD2. V trimming: 3 bases; J trimming: 1 base; junction bases outside the gene matches: 2. The V gene's germline CDR1 is KGHSH and CDR2 LQKENI. The CDR3 length is 15 residues. This CDR3 reads CASSPLAGSYNEQFF. CDR3 coding DNA: TGTGCCAGCTCACCTTTAGCGGGATCCTACAATGAGCAGTTCTTC.

This sequence joins TRBV28 and TRBJ1-5; tentative D call: TRBD1 (5 bases). Per germline, CDR1 MDHEN and CDR2 SYDVKM. With 2 bases removed from V and 2 bases from J, the gap between germline ends came to 10 bases. The CDR3 totals 15 residues. This CDR3 is CASSLGAMGNQPQHF. Here the CDR3 DNA reads TGTGCCAGCAGTTTAGGGGCGATGGGCAATCAGCCCCAGCATTTT. The variable domain in full, completed from reference TRBV28 and TRBJ1-5, reads DVKVTQSSRYLVKRTGEKVFLECVQDMDHENMFWYRQDPGLGLRLIYFSYDVKMKEKGDIPEGYSVSREKKERFSLILESASTNQTSMYLCASSLGAMGNQPQHFGDGTRLSIL.